Listed below are T cell receptor beta chains from one sample, sequenced in a study of T cell responses to AZD1222 COVID-19 vaccine. Profiled with immunoSEQ multiplex PCR; TCRdb holds only in-frame clones, not every one. The table lists about 80,000 clones, around 90% of them singletons. The source material was peripheral blood, sampled on day 0 of AZD1222 vaccination. These receptors were obtained from an adult in good health. Both conserved end residues are part of each CDR3. D genes are given only for firm matches. Part of the rows lack a size; the others show once, few, many or a class for expanded clones.

size: -
V: TRBV6-2/TRBV6-3
J: TRBJ1-2
D: -
DNA: TGTGCCAGCAGTTACTCGAATTTAGCAAATGGCTACACCTTC
CDR3: CASSYSNLANGYTF

size: -
V: TRBV27
J: TRBJ2-4
D: TRBD2
DNA: TGTGCCAGCAGTTTTGACCGGGGACTAGCGGCTAAAAACATTCAGTACTTC
CDR3: CASSFDRGLAAKNIQYF

size: -
V: TRBV11-3
J: TRBJ2-7
D: TRBD2
DNA: TGTGCCAGCAGCTTAGGGGGAGGGTCCGAGCAGTACTTC
CDR3: CASSLGGGSEQYF

size: -
V: TRBV5-1
J: TRBJ2-3
D: -
DNA: TGCGCCAGCAGCTTTAGCGGCACTAGCACAGATACGCAGTATTTT
CDR3: CASSFSGTSTDTQYF

size: -
V: TRBV5-4
J: TRBJ2-3
D: -
DNA: TGTGCCAGCAGCTCCCGGACTACCACAGATACGCAGTATTTT
CDR3: CASSSRTTTDTQYF

size: -
V: TRBV2
J: TRBJ1-6
D: TRBD1
DNA: TGTGCCAGCACCAGACAGGGAACCTCACCCCTCCACTTT
CDR3: CASTRQGTSPLHF

size: -
V: TRBV7-8
J: TRBJ2-5
D: TRBD2
DNA: TGTGCCAGCAGCCTGATTAGAGTTAGCGGGTACCAAGAGACCCAGTACTTC
CDR3: CASSLIRVSGYQETQYF

size: -
V: TRBV11-2
J: TRBJ2-3
D: -
DNA: TGTGCCAGCAGCTCCGACAGCCCCTACACAGATACGCAGTATTTT
CDR3: CASSSDSPYTDTQYF

size: -
V: TRBV24-1
J: TRBJ2-1
D: -
DNA: TGTGCCACCAGTGCCTCCCCCGGACATAGGGGAGAGAGCTCCTACAATGAGCAGTTCTTC
CDR3: CATSASPGHRGESSYNEQFF

size: -
V: TRBV5-5
J: TRBJ2-7
D: TRBD1
DNA: TGTGCCAGCACACGCGGCGCGGACAGGGATCTCGAGCAGTACTTC
CDR3: CASTRGADRDLEQYF

size: -
V: TRBV7-2
J: TRBJ2-1
D: TRBD1
DNA: TGTGCCAGCAGCCCCCGGACAGGGGTGTACAATGAGCAGTTCTTC
CDR3: CASSPRTGVYNEQFF

size: -
V: TRBV7-2
J: TRBJ2-7
D: -
DNA: TGTGCCAGCAGCCCTAGCCTCCTGAGCAGCTCCTACGAGCAGTACTTC
CDR3: CASSPSLLSSSYEQYF

size: -
V: TRBV5-1
J: TRBJ2-7
D: TRBD2
DNA: TGCGCCAGCAGCGGCGGGGAGGGCCGGGGCGAGCAGTACTTC
CDR3: CASSGGEGRGEQYF

size: -
V: TRBV30
J: TRBJ2-3
D: TRBD2
DNA: TGTGCCTCGACTAGCGGGAGTGTGTATACGCAGTATTTT
CDR3: CASTSGSVYTQYF

size: -
V: TRBV7-3
J: TRBJ2-2
D: TRBD2
DNA: TGTGCCAGCAGCCGGACTAGCGGCACCGGGGAGCTGTTTTTT
CDR3: CASSRTSGTGELFF

size: -
V: TRBV5-1
J: TRBJ2-3
D: -
DNA: TGCGCCAGCAGCTTTGGTAAAGGGGAGTTTCCCAGCACAGATACGCAGTATTTT
CDR3: CASSFGKGEFPSTDTQYF

size: -
V: TRBV4-1
J: TRBJ1-6
D: -
DNA: TGCGCCAGCAGCCCACCCGCGTTTGGGTACGATTCACCCCTCCACTTT
CDR3: CASSPPAFGYDSPLHF

size: -
V: TRBV10-3
J: TRBJ2-1
D: -
DNA: TGTGCCATCAGCCCCGCAGATTATGAGCAGTTCTTC
CDR3: CAISPADYEQFF

size: once
V: TRBV7-2
J: TRBJ1-2
D: -
DNA: TGTGCCAGCAGCTTAGCGTCAGGGGTGGAGTATGGCTACACCTTC
CDR3: CASSLASGVEYGYTF

size: few
V: TRBV4-2
J: TRBJ2-3
D: TRBD2
DNA: TGTGCCAGCAGCCAAGAGACTAGCGTCTCCACAGATACGCAGTATTTT
CDR3: CASSQETSVSTDTQYF

size: -
V: TRBV5-1
J: TRBJ1-3
D: -
DNA: TGCGCCAGCAGCTTGGTAGGGCCTCACAGGGGAAACACCATATATTTT
CDR3: CASSLVGPHRGNTIYF

size: once
V: TRBV4-1
J: TRBJ2-1
D: -
DNA: TGCGCCAGCAGCCAACCGAGCCACGGGACTCCCCCGCGTGAGCAGTTCTTC
CDR3: CASSQPSHGTPPREQFF

size: -
V: TRBV7-3
J: TRBJ2-3
D: TRBD2
DNA: TGTGCCAGCAGCATTAGCGGGAGCTCAGATACGCAGTATTTT
CDR3: CASSISGSSDTQYF

size: -
V: TRBV19
J: TRBJ2-1
D: TRBD2
DNA: TGTGCCAGTAGTAAGACGGGAGGGCCCTATGAGCAGTTCTTC
CDR3: CASSKTGGPYEQFF

size: -
V: TRBV5-8
J: TRBJ2-5
D: -
DNA: TGTGCCAGCAGCGCCGATTTAGGGACCCAGTACTTC
CDR3: CASSADLGTQYF

size: -
V: TRBV4-2
J: TRBJ1-3
D: -
DNA: TGTGCCAGCAGCCAGGGGATCGACGGAAGATCTGGAAACACCATATATTTT
CDR3: CASSQGIDGRSGNTIYF

size: -
V: TRBV19
J: TRBJ1-6
D: -
DNA: TGTGCCAGTAGTTCAGTTGGACAGTTCGTCCCCCTCCACTTT
CDR3: CASSSVGQFVPLHF

size: -
V: TRBV11-1
J: TRBJ1-3
D: -
DNA: TGTGCCAGCAGCCCTACGGGACTTATTGGAAACACCATATATTTT
CDR3: CASSPTGLIGNTIYF

size: -
V: TRBV24-1
J: TRBJ1-5
D: TRBD1
DNA: TGTGCCACCAGTGCAGGGGGGACCAATCAGCCCCAGCATTTT
CDR3: CATSAGGTNQPQHF

size: -
V: TRBV9
J: TRBJ1-2
D: TRBD1
DNA: TGTGCCAGCAGCGTAGCTAGTCAGGGGGCTATCTACACCTTC
CDR3: CASSVASQGAIYTF

size: -
V: TRBV2
J: TRBJ1-2
D: TRBD1
DNA: TGTGCCAGCAGAGCCTTCACAGGGGGAGCTAATAACTATGGCTACACCTTC
CDR3: CASRAFTGGANNYGYTF

size: few
V: TRBV4-2
J: TRBJ2-7
D: -
DNA: TGTGCCAGCAGCCAAGTGGGTGCGGGGCCTTTCTACGAGCAGTACTTC
CDR3: CASSQVGAGPFYEQYF

size: -
V: TRBV5-1
J: TRBJ2-4
D: -
DNA: TGCGCCAGCAGCTTGACGCGGGCCAAAAACATTCAGTACTTC
CDR3: CASSLTRAKNIQYF

size: -
V: TRBV13
J: TRBJ2-1
D: TRBD2
DNA: TGTGCCAGCAGCTTAGCTCGGACTAGCGGGAGGACCGATTCCTACAATGAGCAGTTCTTC
CDR3: CASSLARTSGRTDSYNEQFF

size: once
V: TRBV5-5
J: TRBJ1-4
D: -
DNA: TGTGCCAGCAGCCAGCAACCGGAGAATGAAAAACTGTTTTTT
CDR3: CASSQQPENEKLFF

size: -
V: TRBV7-9
J: TRBJ1-4
D: -
DNA: TGTGCCAGCAGCACAAATGAAAAACTGTTTTTT
CDR3: CASSTNEKLFF

size: -
V: TRBV9
J: TRBJ2-5
D: -
DNA: TGTGCCAAATGCCTGATAATGGGGGGAGTGGAGACCCAGTACTTC
CDR3: CAKCLIMGGVETQYF

size: -
V: TRBV6-5
J: TRBJ2-2
D: -
DNA: TGTGCCAGCAGTCCCTTCGGGGGCGGGGAGCTGTTTTTT
CDR3: CASSPFGGGELFF

size: -
V: TRBV5-1
J: TRBJ2-7
D: -
DNA: TGCGCCAGCAGCTTGCAGGGGACTAACTACGAGCAGTACTTC
CDR3: CASSLQGTNYEQYF

size: -
V: TRBV6-5
J: TRBJ2-4
D: TRBD1
DNA: TGTGCCAGCAGGGACAGGGGGGAGGTCAAAAACATTCAGTACTTC
CDR3: CASRDRGEVKNIQYF

size: -
V: TRBV10-3
J: TRBJ2-1
D: -
DNA: TGTGCCATCAGTGGTCGCGGCGGGCTAACTGACAATGAGCAGTTCTTC
CDR3: CAISGRGGLTDNEQFF

size: -
V: TRBV12-5
J: TRBJ1-6
D: -
DNA: TGTGCTAGTACAGGTGGTAATTCACCCCTCCACTTT
CDR3: CASTGGNSPLHF

size: -
V: TRBV5-1
J: TRBJ2-2
D: -
DNA: TGCGCCAGCAGCTCGGGCACATTGAACACCGGGGAGCTGTTTTTT
CDR3: CASSSGTLNTGELFF

size: few
V: TRBV5-1
J: TRBJ2-3
D: TRBD2
DNA: TGCGCCAGCGACAAGGGAGGGACTAGCCAAAATACGCAGTATTTT
CDR3: CASDKGGTSQNTQYF

size: once
V: TRBV13
J: TRBJ1-1
D: TRBD1
DNA: TGTGCCAGCAGCTTAACAGGGGTTGGTGAAGCTTTCTTT
CDR3: CASSLTGVGEAFF